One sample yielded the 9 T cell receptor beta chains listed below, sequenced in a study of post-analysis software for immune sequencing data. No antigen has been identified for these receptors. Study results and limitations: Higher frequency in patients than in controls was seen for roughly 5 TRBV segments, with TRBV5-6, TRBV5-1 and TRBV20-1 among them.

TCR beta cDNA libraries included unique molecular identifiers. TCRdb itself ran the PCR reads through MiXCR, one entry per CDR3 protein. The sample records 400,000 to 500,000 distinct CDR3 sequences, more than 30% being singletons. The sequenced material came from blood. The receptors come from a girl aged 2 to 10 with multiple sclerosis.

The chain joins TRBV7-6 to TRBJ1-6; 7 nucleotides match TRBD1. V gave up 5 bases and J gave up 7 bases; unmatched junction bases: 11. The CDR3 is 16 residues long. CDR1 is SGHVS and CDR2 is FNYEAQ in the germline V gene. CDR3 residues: CASSQGLTGENSPLHF. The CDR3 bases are TGTGCCAGCAGCCAAGGGCTCACAGGGGAGAATTCACCCCTCCACTTT.

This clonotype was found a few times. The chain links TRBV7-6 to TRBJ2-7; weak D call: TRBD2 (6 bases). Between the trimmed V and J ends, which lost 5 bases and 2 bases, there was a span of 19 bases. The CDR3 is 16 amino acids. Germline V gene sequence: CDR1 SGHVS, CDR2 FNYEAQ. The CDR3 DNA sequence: TGTGCCAGCAGCCAGGCCGCGGAGGGGTTCGCCTACGAGCAGTACTTC. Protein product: CASSQAAEGFAYEQYF.

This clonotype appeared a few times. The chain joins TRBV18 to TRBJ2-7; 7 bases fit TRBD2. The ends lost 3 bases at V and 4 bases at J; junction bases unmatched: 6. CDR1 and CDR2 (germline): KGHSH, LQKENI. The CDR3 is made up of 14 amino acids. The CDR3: CASSPTSELYEQYF. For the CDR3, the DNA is TGTGCCAGCTCACCTACTAGCGAACTTTACGAGCAGTACTTC.

The CDR3 region has the DNA TGCAGTGTGCTGGGCGGGATAGAGGAGACCCAGTACTTC. The encoded protein is CSVLGGIEETQYF. The gene calls are TRBV20-1 and TRBJ2-5, with a weak D call TRBD2 (6 bases). Trimming cost V 7 bases and J 5 bases, with 17 bases left between them. Germline lookup yields CDR1 DFQATT and CDR2 SNEGSKA (reference sequence). The CDR3 runs to 13 residues.

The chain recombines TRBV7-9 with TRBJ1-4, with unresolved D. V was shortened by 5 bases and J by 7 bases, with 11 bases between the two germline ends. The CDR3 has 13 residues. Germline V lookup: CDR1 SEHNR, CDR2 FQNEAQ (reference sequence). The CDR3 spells CASSPGGVEKLFF. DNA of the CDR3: TGTGCCAGCAGCCCGGGAGGAGTTGAAAAACTGTTTTTT.

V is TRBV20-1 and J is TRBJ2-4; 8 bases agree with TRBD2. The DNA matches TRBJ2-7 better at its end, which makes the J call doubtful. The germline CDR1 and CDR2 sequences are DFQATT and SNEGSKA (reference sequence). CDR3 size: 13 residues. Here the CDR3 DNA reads TGCAGTGCTATGACCAGCGGGGGCCACGAGCAGTACTTC. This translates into CSAMTSGGHEQYF.

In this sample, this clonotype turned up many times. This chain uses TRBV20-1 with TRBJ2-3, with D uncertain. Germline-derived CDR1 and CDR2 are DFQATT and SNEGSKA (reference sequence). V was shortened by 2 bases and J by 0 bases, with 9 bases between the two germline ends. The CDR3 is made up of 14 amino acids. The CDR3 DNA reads TGCAGTGCTAGAATCCCCTCTAGCACAGATACGCAGTATTTT. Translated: CSARIPSSTDTQYF.

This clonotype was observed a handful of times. Here the CDR3 DNA reads TGCAGTGCGGCCAGGGACTACGAGCAGTACTTC. Translating it yields CSAARDYEQYF. This chain links TRBV20-1 with TRBJ2-7; perhaps TRBD1 as D (5 bases). Trimming took off 6 bases at V and 3 bases at J, with 9 bases between the two ends. CDR1 is DFQATT and CDR2 is SNEGSKA in the germline V gene (reference sequence). The CDR3 consists of 11 residues.

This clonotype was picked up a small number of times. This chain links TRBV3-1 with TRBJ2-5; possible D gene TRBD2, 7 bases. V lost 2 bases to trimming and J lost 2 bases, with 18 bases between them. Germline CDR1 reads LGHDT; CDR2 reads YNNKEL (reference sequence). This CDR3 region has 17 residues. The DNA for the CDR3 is TGTGCCAGCAGCCAAAAAAGGGGGGGTACCAGACAAGAGACCCAGTACTTC. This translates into CASSQKRGGTRQETQYF.